This T cell receptor (beta chain) stems from a study of beta chain features in type 1 diabetes. Study outcomes and limitations: Moderately but significantly shorter TCRB CDR3s were found in Type 1 diabetes patients in all four CD4+ subsets.

Purity (above 98%) was reached by all sorted populations. V lost 4 bases, J lost 3 bases, and 4 bases lay in between. Germline V lookup: CDR1 SNHLY, CDR2 FYNNEI. The CDR3 length is 11 residues. Every isolated RNA sample was fully reverse transcribed, so sequencing captured expressed TCRB transcripts. The method was immunoSEQ multiplex PCR; TCRdb's version includes in-frame clones alone and lacks a portion of them. The data contain 640,000 or so clones, over 10% of them seen just once; the ten biggest clones take up less than 0.025%. This clone was picked up a small number of times. Its antigen is still unknown.

The sequencing input was naive CD4+ T cells from blood. The clonotype originates from a man aged 18 to 30 with type 1 diabetes. The chain couples TRBV2 to TRBJ2-7, with no clear D. This chain's CDR3 is CASSGYYEQYF. Here the CDR3 DNA reads TGTGCCAGCAGTGGATACTACGAGCAGTACTTC.